These 29 T cell receptor beta chains were all obtained from the same sample, sequenced in a study of T cell responses to AZD1222 COVID-19 vaccine. Data came from immunoSEQ multiplex PCR; TCRdb stores just in-frame clones and leaves some out. The sample has about 150,000 clones, less than 95% seen once; the top ten hold 1.3%. This material consisted of peripheral blood, taken on day 0 of AZD1222 vaccination. The receptors shown here come from an adult in good health.

The rearrangement links TRBV5-4 to TRBJ1-2, with D perhaps TRBD1 (6 bases). The CDR3 spans 14 residues. V lost 0 bases and J lost 1, with 7 bases in between. Germline V gene sequence: CDR1 SGHNT, CDR2 YYREEE (reference sequence). The chain's CDR3 is CASSLGDINYGYTF. For the CDR3, the DNA is TGTGCCAGCAGCTTGGGGGACATTAACTATGGCTACACCTTC.

The chain links TRBV6-1 to TRBJ1-6; 9 bases line up with TRBD1. There are 16 residues in the CDR3. V lost 0 bases, J lost 9 bases, and 6 bases stayed unmatched. Germline V gene data show CDR1 as MNHNS and CDR2 as SASEGT. The CDR3 region has the DNA TGTGCCAGCAGTGAAGCCCCGGGACAGGGCGTTTCACCCCTCCACTTT. It specifies CASSEAPGQGVSPLHF.

The rearrangement joins TRBV2 to TRBJ2-1; D perhaps matches TRBD2 (7 bases). With 5 bases removed from V and 12 bases from J, the gap between germline ends came to 14 bases. The CDR3 is 12 amino acids. Germline CDR1 is SNHLY and CDR2 is FYNNEI. In DNA form, the CDR3 reads TGTGCCAGCAGTAATACAGGGAGGGTGCAGTTCTTC. This encodes CASSNTGRVQFF.

This chain connects TRBV7-9 to TRBJ1-4; D is undetermined. CDR3 length: 12 amino acids. Germline values: CDR1 SEHNR, CDR2 FQNEAQ (reference sequence). V was pared by 5 bases and J by 5 bases, with 6 bases between. The CDR3 loop reads CASSDQNEKLFF. The CDR3 DNA sequence: TGTGCCAGCAGCGACCAGAATGAAAAACTGTTTTTT. Based on the CDR3 plus reference TRBV7-9 and TRBJ1-4, the full variable domain is DTGVSQNPRHKITKRGQNVTFRCDPISEHNRLYWYRQTLGQGPEFLTYFQNEAQLEKSRLLSDRFSAERPKGSFSTLEIQRTEQGDSAMYLCASSDQNEKLFFGSGTQLSVL.

The chain recombines TRBV5-1 with TRBJ2-5, with 9 positions matching TRBD1. Germline V gene lookup returns CDR1 SGHRS and CDR2 YFSETQ. Losses at the gene ends were 6 bases for V and 2 bases for J; bases not matched to a gene: 8. The length of the CDR3 is 15 residues. The CDR3 is CASNSPTGGQETQYF. CDR3 coding DNA: TGCGCCAGCAACTCCCCGACAGGGGGGCAAGAGACCCAGTACTTC. Complete variable domain (other parts from reference TRBV5-1 and TRBJ2-5): KAGVTQTPRYLIKTRGQQVTLSCSPISGHRSVSWYQQTPGQGLQFLFEYFSETQRNKGNFPGRFSGRQFSNSRSEMNVSTLELGDSALYLCASNSPTGGQETQYFGPGTRLLVL.

Remarks on this clone: Other DNA sequences in the same sample also yield this CDR3. This chain uses TRBV5-1 with TRBJ2-2; no definite D call. Per germline, CDR1 SGHRS and CDR2 YFSETQ. The CDR3 is made up of 14 amino acids. The ends were cut back, 0 bases at V and 1 base at J, with 4 bases in the middle. The CDR3 is CASSLGGNTGELFF. CDR3 in DNA: TGCGCCAGCAGCTTGGGCGGGAACACCGGGGAGCTGTTTTTT.

The rearrangement links TRBV5-6 to TRBJ1-1; 7 bases map to TRBD1. The CDR3 is 12 residues long. V lost 6 bases and J lost 7; bases outside the gene matches: 6. The germline gives CDR1 SGHDT, CDR2 YYEEEE. The CDR3 sequence: CASNRQGLEAFF. The CDR3 region has the DNA TGTGCCAGCAACCGACAGGGACTTGAAGCTTTCTTT.

The rearrangement uses TRBV5-1 and TRBJ1-4; tentative D call: TRBD1 (6 bases). Germline values: CDR1 SGHRS, CDR2 YFSETQ. V shed 3 bases and J shed 5 bases, with 11 bases lying between them. The CDR3 spans 14 residues. The CDR3 sequence: CASSSDDRNEKLFF. CDR3 DNA: TGCGCCAGCAGCTCTGACGACAGGAATGAAAAACTGTTTTTT.

This chain joins TRBV28 and TRBJ2-2; D call uncertain. CDR3 length: 14 residues. The germline gives CDR1 MDHEN, CDR2 SYDVKM. The V gene lost 6 bases and the J gene lost 0 bases, with 8 bases spanning the gap. The CDR3 loop is CASSRPPNTGELFF. CDR3 in DNA: TGTGCCAGCAGCAGACCCCCGAACACCGGGGAGCTGTTTTTT.

This chain connects TRBV5-6 to TRBJ1-1; D unresolved. The CDR3 totals 14 residues. V gave up 3 bases and J gave up 6 bases, with 15 bases separating them. The germline CDR1 and CDR2 sequences are SGHDT and YYEEEE. This CDR3 is CASSSQVEPPEAFF. The CDR3 DNA sequence: TGTGCCAGCAGCTCGCAAGTTGAGCCGCCTGAAGCTTTCTTT.

The rearrangement links TRBV18 to TRBJ2-7, with 8 bases that match TRBD1. Germline CDR1 is KGHSH and CDR2 is LQKENI. Losses at the gene ends were 1 base for V and 6 bases for J; bases not matched to a gene: 5. The CDR3 runs to 14 residues. The CDR3 sequence is CASSPQNGQGEQYV. In DNA form, the CDR3 reads TGTGCCAGCTCACCACAAAACGGACAGGGCGAGCAGTACGTC.

Comment on this clone: The same CDR3 also results from other DNA sequences found in this sample. This chain uses TRBV7-2 with TRBJ1-1, with 7 bases fitting TRBD1. The germline V gene encodes CDR1 SGHTA and CDR2 FQGNSA. Trimming took 5 bases from V and 1 from J; bases not matched to a gene: 1. The CDR3 extends over 13 amino acids. This CDR3 reads CASSRDRNTEAFF. CDR3 bases: TGTGCCAGCAGCCGGGACAGGAACACTGAAGCTTTCTTT.

The chain has TRBV30 and TRBJ1-5; no clear D gene. Per the germline V gene, CDR1 is GTSNPN and CDR2 is SVGIG (reference sequence). Trimming took off 3 bases at V and 4 bases at J, with 7 bases between the two ends. CDR3 size: 12 residues. In DNA form, the CDR3 reads TGTGCCTGGAGCAGTACTAATCAGCCCCAGCATTTT. Encoded protein: CAWSSTNQPQHF.

This chain uses TRBV2 with TRBJ1-5, with 7 bases lining up with TRBD1. The CDR3 loop spans 13 amino acids. Germline lookup yields CDR1 SNHLY and CDR2 FYNNEI. V trimming: 6 bases; J trimming: 6 bases; junction bases outside the gene matches: 5. The CDR3 nucleotides are TGTGCCAGCAGGGGGGCAGGGGGTCAGCCCCAGCATTTT. This sequence encodes CASRGAGGQPQHF.

J is TRBJ2-3 and V is TRBV3-1 (or the pseudogene TRBV3-2); D is unresolved. CDR3 length: 12 amino acids. Germline lookup yields CDR1 LGHDT and CDR2 YNNKEL (reference sequence). V shed 2 bases and J shed 5 bases, with 5 bases lying between them. This chain's CDR3 is CASSQRVDTQYF. CDR3 bases: TGTGCCAGCAGCCAACGAGTAGATACGCAGTATTTT.

The rearrangement joins TRBV6-5 to TRBJ1-2; D uncertain. Trimming stripped 3 bases from V and 7 bases from J, with 9 bases between. The CDR3 sequence is 12 residues long. Germline lookup yields CDR1 MNHEY and CDR2 SVGAGI. The CDR3 protein is CASSYKEGGYTF. CDR3 nucleotides: TGTGCCAGCAGTTATAAGGAGGGTGGCTACACCTTC.

The gene calls are TRBV7-2 and TRBJ1-2; D unclear. Looked up from germline, CDR1 is SGHTA and CDR2 is FQGNSA. V was shortened by 1 base and J by 9 bases, with 15 bases between the two germline ends. The CDR3 consists of 14 residues. CDR3 DNA sequence: TGTGCCAGCAGCTTAGGGCGGCAGATTCTTAGCTACACCTTC. It yields the protein CASSLGRQILSYTF. The complete variable domain, with remaining parts taken from reference TRBV7-2 and TRBJ1-2, reads GAGVSQSPSNKVTEKGKDVELRCDPISGHTALYWYRQSLGQGLEFLIYFQGNSAPDKSGLPSDRFSAERTGGSVSTLTIQRTQQEDSAVYLCASSLGRQILSYTFGSGTRLTVV.

This clone was detected once. The chain is built from TRBV19 and TRBJ2-1; D gene ambiguous. Trimming pared 1 base from V and 2 bases from J, leaving 6 bases between. This CDR3 spans 14 amino acids. Per germline, CDR1 LNHDA and CDR2 SQIVND (reference sequence). The chain's CDR3 is CASSIGSAYNEQFF. Here the CDR3 DNA reads TGTGCCAGTAGTATAGGATCAGCCTACAATGAGCAGTTCTTC.

The genes are TRBV7-2 and TRBJ1-2; no clear D gene. V was shortened by 11 bases and J by 4 bases, with 11 bases between the two germline ends. CDR1 is SGHTA and CDR2 is FQGNSA in the germline V gene. This CDR3 is built from 11 residues. The CDR3 DNA reads as TGTGCCTACGGGGAGCTCTATGGCTACACCTTC. Encoded protein: CAYGELYGYTF.

The chain couples TRBV29-1 to TRBJ2-4; TRBD1 agrees at 8 bases. The germline V gene has CDR1 SQVTM and CDR2 ANQGSEA. CDR3 length equals 14 residues. The junction had 13 bases not matched to a gene; V was cut back by 6 bases and J by 9 bases. The CDR3 protein is CSVAGGAQLGIQYF. In nucleotides, the CDR3 is TGCAGCGTCGCAGGGGGCGCTCAATTAGGCATTCAGTACTTC.

This sequence joins TRBV7-2 and TRBJ1-1; possibly TRBD1 for D (6 bases). V lost 6 bases and J lost 5, with 19 bases in between. The V gene's germline CDR1 is SGHTA and CDR2 FQGNSA. There are 15 residues in the CDR3. The CDR3 region is CASSLTGVGGTEAFF. The CDR3 region has the DNA TGTGCCAGCAGTCTGACAGGAGTCGGGGGGACTGAAGCTTTCTTT.

This clone was recorded once. The chain uses TRBV7-9 and TRBJ2-2; TRBD1 agrees at 9 bases. With 6 bases clipped from V and 5 bases from J, the junction kept 10 bases outside the gene matches. The germline CDR1 and CDR2 sequences are SEHNR and FQNEAQ (reference sequence). CDR3 size: 16 residues. The CDR3 nucleotides are TGTGCCAGCAGTGAACCGGACAGGGGATGGACCGGGGAGCTGTTTTTT. Its protein product is CASSEPDRGWTGELFF. The full variable domain, its missing parts supplied by reference TRBV7-9 and TRBJ2-2, is DTGVSQNPRHKITKRGQNVTFRCDPISEHNRLYWYRQTLGQGPEFLTYFQNEAQLEKSRLLSDRFSAERPKGSFSTLEIQRTEQGDSAMYLCASSEPDRGWTGELFFGEGSRLTVL.

The chain employs TRBV2 and TRBJ1-5; weak D call: TRBD1 (5 bases). Germline V gene sequence: CDR1 SNHLY, CDR2 FYNNEI. Trimming took off 2 bases at V and 0 bases at J, with 20 bases between the two ends. CDR3 size: 19 residues. For the CDR3, the DNA is TGTGCCAGCAGTGAAAGTCTGCTCCAGGGTTATTATAGCAATCAGCCCCAGCATTTT. Translation: CASSESLLQGYYSNQPQHF.

The chain carries TRBV2 and TRBJ2-1; weak D call: TRBD1 (5 bases). CDR1 and CDR2 (germline): SNHLY, FYNNEI. Trimming took off 6 bases at V and 14 bases at J, with 5 bases between the two ends. The CDR3 runs to 8 residues. The DNA of the CDR3 is TGTGCCAGCAGAGGGGAGTTCTTC. This translates into CASRGEFF.

The chain couples TRBV2 to TRBJ1-5; 7 bases match TRBD1. Germline values: CDR1 SNHLY, CDR2 FYNNEI. The CDR3 runs 14 residues. V lost 5 bases, J lost 7 bases, and 8 bases stayed unmatched. The CDR3, as DNA: TGTGCCAGCAGTAGACAGGGTGCGAAGCAGCCCCAGCATTTT. Translating gives CASSRQGAKQPQHF.

The chain recombines TRBV18 with TRBJ1-6; D gene ambiguous. The germline V gene has CDR1 KGHSH and CDR2 LQKENI. The CDR3 extends over 15 amino acids. V lost 5 bases and J lost 0, with 8 bases in between. The CDR3 is CASSATSSYNSPLHF. The CDR3 DNA is TGTGCCAGCTCAGCAACGAGCTCCTATAATTCACCCCTCCACTTT.

As DNA, the CDR3 is TGTGCCAGCAGTGGGACAGGACTAGTGAACACTGAAGCTTTCTTT. Translating it yields CASSGTGLVNTEAFF. The chain is built from TRBV2 and TRBJ1-1; 7 bases line up with TRBD1. Germline V gene data show CDR1 as SNHLY and CDR2 as FYNNEI. Trimming cost V 4 bases and J 0 bases; bases outside gene matches: 5. The CDR3 spans 15 residues.

V is TRBV28 and J is TRBJ2-5; 8 bases fit TRBD2. Germline V gives CDR1 MDHEN, CDR2 SYDVKM. The CDR3 is 15 residues long. V lost 3 bases, J lost 5 bases, and 8 bases stayed unmatched. CDR3 in DNA: TGTGCCAGCAGTTTGGGAGCGGGGGCAAGGGAGACCCAGTACTTC. Its translation: CASSLGAGARETQYF.

V and J are TRBV5-1 and TRBJ2-1; D is perhaps TRBD1 (6 bases). V was pared by 5 bases and J by 3 bases, with 12 bases between. In germline, CDR1 is SGHRS, CDR2 YFSETQ. CDR3 length: 14 residues. The CDR3 spells CASRFGQNYNEQFF. CDR3 in DNA: TGCGCCAGCAGGTTCGGACAGAACTACAATGAGCAGTTCTTC.